The 9 T cell receptor beta chains below come from one sample, sequenced in a study of response to subunit inactivated influenza vaccine. Via MiXCR, TCRdb re-called the RT-PCR reads, giving one row per CDR3 protein. Here the sample spans approximately 500,000 distinct CDR3 sequences, approximately 14% being singletons. Sequencing used PBMCs from blood, obtained 11 to 12 days after vaccination. The receptors here all came from a man aged 50-60 years who received an inactivated influenza vaccine.

The V and J genes are TRBV11-1 and TRBJ1-1, with 8 bases that match TRBD1. Unmatched junction bases numbered 18, after V lost 1 base and J lost 5 bases. This CDR3 is built from 19 residues. Germline V CDR1 and CDR2: SGHAT, FQDESV (reference sequence). The CDR3 nucleotides read TGTGCCAGCAGCTTAGAGTTTAGGGTGCAGGGGGCGGGTAAGACTGAAGCTTTCTTT. This gives the protein CASSLEFRVQGAGKTEAFF.

This clonotype was seen a few times. The V gene is TRBV7-2, the J gene TRBJ2-7, with D unclear. V was cut by 0 bases and J by 7 bases, with 13 bases left in between. Germline CDR1 and CDR2: SGHTA and FQGNSA. The CDR3 is made up of 14 amino acids. The DNA of the CDR3 is TGTGCCAGCAGCTTAGCCGCCCCGTCGCGGGAGCAGTACTTC. Translated, it gives CASSLAAPSREQYF.

This clonotype turned up a few times. V is TRBV12-3 or TRBV12-4 and J is TRBJ1-1, with 7 nucleotides matching TRBD1. CDR3 size: 14 residues. The trim removed 5 bases at V and 6 bases at J, leaving 9 bases unmatched. The CDR3 loop reads CASSPTRGSPEAFF. CDR3 nucleotides: TGTGCCAGCAGTCCGACCAGGGGGAGCCCTGAAGCTTTCTTT.

This clonotype has at least ten counts. V is TRBV5-1 and J is TRBJ1-1; D ambiguous. The CDR3 is 14 residues long. CDR1 and CDR2 from the germline V gene are SGHRS and YFSETQ. Trimming took 0 bases from V and 1 from J, leaving 7 bases between them. This CDR3 reads CASSLGTQNTEAFF. CDR3 coding DNA: TGCGCCAGCAGCTTGGGCACCCAGAACACTGAAGCTTTCTTT.

This chain connects TRBV11-2 to TRBJ2-3; perhaps TRBD1 as D (6 bases). Germline values: CDR1 SGHAT, CDR2 FQNNGV. This CDR3 has 17 residues. Trimming took off 0 bases at V and 2 bases at J, with 15 bases between the two ends. The CDR3 bases are TGTGCCAGCAGCTTAGAGGGGGCAGGGGCGAACACAGATACGCAGTATTTT. It codes for CASSLEGAGANTDTQYF.

V and J are TRBV4-2 and TRBJ2-6, with D perhaps TRBD2 (6 bases). The V and J ends lost 4 bases and 0 bases respectively, with 19 bases between them. Germline V CDR1 and CDR2: LGHNA, YNFKEQ. This CDR3 spans 19 amino acids. The CDR3 DNA reads as TGTGCCAGCAGCCTCTTTACCGGGACTGCCAGCTCTGGGGCCAACGTCCTGACTTTC. Its translation is CASSLFTGTASSGANVLTF.

CDR3 sequence reads: CASSWALQGETQYF. Written as DNA, the CDR3 is TGTGCCAGCAGCTGGGCCTTACAGGGCGAGACCCAGTACTTC. This chain joins TRBV7-9 and TRBJ2-5; perhaps TRBD1 as D (6 bases). The CDR3 sequence is 14 residues long. Germline V gene lookup returns CDR1 SEHNR and CDR2 FQNEAQ (reference sequence). Trimming took 4 bases from V and 5 from J, leaving 14 bases between them.

The chain has TRBV5-8 and TRBJ2-3; 10 bases line up with TRBD2. Germline V gives CDR1 SGHTS, CDR2 YDEGEE. The V segment lost 1 base and the J segment 6 bases; nucleotides outside the gene matches: 5. The CDR3 is made up of 15 amino acids. CDR3 region: CASSLPSGRSDTQYF. In nucleotides, the CDR3 is TGTGCCAGCAGCTTGCCTAGCGGGAGATCGGATACGCAGTATTTT.

The chain joins TRBV20-1 to TRBJ2-3; TRBD2 matches 10 bases. This CDR3 has 15 residues. Germline CDR1 reads DFQATT; CDR2 reads SNEGSKA (reference sequence). V dropped 6 bases and J dropped 2; count of bases not matched to a gene: 8. This CDR3 reads CSAPRTSGYTDTQYF. The CDR3 DNA reads as TGCAGTGCCCCTCGGACTAGCGGTTACACAGATACGCAGTATTTT.